Below are 5 T cell receptor beta chains sequenced from a single sample in a study of T cells in Graves' hyperthyroidism and ophthalmopathy (dated 2019 in TCRdb). Preparation of the library involved multiplex PCR. Instrument on record: Illumina HiSeq 2000. Amplification of TCR beta CDR3 regions was carried out from RNA transcripts. A first-round RT-PCR of the TCR CDR3 used the HTBI primer set with the Qiagen OneStep RT-PCR kit. TCRdb cleaned the public reads at Q25 with fastp, built clones with MiXCR and kept in-frame beta chains. All rows with the same CDR3 protein become a single entry with the most common DNA and genes. This sample is represented by around 620,000 distinct CDR3 sequences; 14% of them were singletons. The top ten clonotypes cover roughly 7.1% of the sample. What was sequenced was blood. All receptors come from a woman aged 18-29 years with Graves' ophthalmopathy.

Many counts were recorded for this clonotype. This chain joins TRBV6-2 or TRBV6-3 and TRBJ2-1, with a weak D call TRBD1 (6 bases). This CDR3 is built from 16 residues. Germline assignment: CDR1 MNHEY and CDR2 SVGEGT. V was cut by 5 bases and J by 5 bases, with 19 bases left in between. The CDR3 protein is CASSNQGFLRDNEQFF. CDR3 sequence (DNA): TGTGCCAGCAGTAATCAGGGGTTCCTGAGGGACAATGAGCAGTTCTTC.

This clonotype was recorded many times. V gene TRBV12-3 or TRBV12-4 combines with J gene TRBJ2-7; 7 bases map to TRBD2. The ends lost 1 base at V and 3 bases at J; junction bases unmatched: 6. This CDR3 has 15 residues. The CDR3 loop is CASSLGPSGVYEQYF. For the CDR3, the DNA is TGTGCCAGCAGTTTAGGGCCTAGCGGAGTCTACGAGCAGTACTTC.

This clonotype was seen repeatedly, ten times or more. The rearrangement uses TRBV10-3 and TRBJ2-7, with 8 bases matching TRBD1. With V trimmed by 5 bases and J by 1 base, 10 bases remained unmatched. Germline V CDR1 and CDR2: ENHRY, SYGVKD. The CDR3 loop spans 16 amino acids. The CDR3 sequence is CAISQLDRGRSYEQYF. For the CDR3, the DNA is TGTGCCATCAGTCAGTTAGACAGGGGACGGTCCTACGAGCAGTACTTC.

This clonotype was seen a handful of times. The chain joins TRBV12-3 or TRBV12-4 to TRBJ2-5; TRBD1 matches at 7 bases. The trim removed 6 bases at V and 1 base at J, leaving 5 bases unmatched. The CDR3 runs to 14 residues. CDR3 sequence (DNA): TGTGCCAGCAGCCGGGACAGCGTCCAAGAGACCCAGTACTTC. Amino acids: CASSRDSVQETQYF.

This clonotype was recorded many times. The rearrangement links TRBV20-1 to TRBJ2-5; 7 bases fit TRBD2. The trim removed 2 bases at V and 2 bases at J, leaving 20 bases unmatched. Germline V gene lookup returns CDR1 DFQATT and CDR2 SNEGSKA (reference sequence). The CDR3 contains 19 residues. CDR3 coding DNA: TGCAGTGCTAGACGGGCTAGACGGTTGAGGCGGGAGCCTCAAGAGACCCAGTACTTC. This encodes CSARRARRLRREPQETQYF.